What follows is one TCR beta chain and its context. Germline assignment: CDR1 SGHTA and CDR2 FQGTGA. The CDR3 covers 14 residues. V gave up 5 bases and J gave up 7 bases, with 14 bases separating them. These data come from a study of T cells after somatic rescue of genetic block. Repertoires were generated with immunoSEQ multiplex PCR, while TCRdb's copy carries only in-frame clones and drops some. The data contain roughly 11,000 clones, about 74% of them singletons. The sequenced sample was peripheral blood mononuclear cells (PBMCs). This TCR was sampled from a boy aged 5-17 years. The V gene is TRBV7-3, the J gene TRBJ2-2, with D tentatively TRBD2 (5 bases). CDR3: CASSPPGKVGELFF. CDR3 sequence (DNA): TGTGCCAGCAGCCCGCCGGGGAAGGTCGGGGAGCTGTTTTTT.